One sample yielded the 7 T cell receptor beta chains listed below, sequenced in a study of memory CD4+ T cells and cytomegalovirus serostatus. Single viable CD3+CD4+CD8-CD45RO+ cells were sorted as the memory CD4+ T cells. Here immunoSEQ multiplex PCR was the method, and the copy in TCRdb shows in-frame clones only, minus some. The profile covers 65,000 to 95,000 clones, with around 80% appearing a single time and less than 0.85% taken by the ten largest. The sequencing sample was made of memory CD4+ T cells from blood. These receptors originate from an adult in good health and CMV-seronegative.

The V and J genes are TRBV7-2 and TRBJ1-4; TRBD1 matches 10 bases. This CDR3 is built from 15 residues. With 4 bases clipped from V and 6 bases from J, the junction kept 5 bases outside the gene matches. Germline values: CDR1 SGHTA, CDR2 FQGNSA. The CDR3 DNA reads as TGTGCCAGCAGCTCGACGACAGGGGGCGATGAAAAACTGTTTTTT. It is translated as CASSSTTGGDEKLFF.

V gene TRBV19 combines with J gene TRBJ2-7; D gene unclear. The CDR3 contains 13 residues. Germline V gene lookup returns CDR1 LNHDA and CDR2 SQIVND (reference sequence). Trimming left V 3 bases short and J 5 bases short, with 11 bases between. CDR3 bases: TGTGCCAGTAGTATTGGTAGTTGGGACGAGCAGTACTTC. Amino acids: CASSIGSWDEQYF.

The CDR3 bases are TGTGCCATCAGGCGGGACAGGAACTCCTACGAGCAGTACTTC. This codes for CAIRRDRNSYEQYF. The chain carries TRBV10-3 and TRBJ2-7; 8 bases are shared with TRBD1. Germline CDR1 ENHRY, CDR2 SYGVKD. The CDR3 has 14 residues. With 6 bases clipped from V and 0 bases from J, the junction kept 4 bases outside the gene matches.

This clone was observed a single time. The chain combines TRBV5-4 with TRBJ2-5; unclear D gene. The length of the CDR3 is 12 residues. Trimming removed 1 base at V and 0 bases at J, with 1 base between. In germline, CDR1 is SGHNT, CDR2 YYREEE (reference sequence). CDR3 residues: CASSLNQETQYF. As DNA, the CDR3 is TGTGCCAGCAGCTTGAACCAAGAGACCCAGTACTTC.

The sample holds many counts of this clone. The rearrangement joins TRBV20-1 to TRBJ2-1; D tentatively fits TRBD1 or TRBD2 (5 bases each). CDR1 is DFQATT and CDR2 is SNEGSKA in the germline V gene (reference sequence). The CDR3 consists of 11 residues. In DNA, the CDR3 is TGCAGCGGGACCCCTAAGGGTGAGCAGTTCTTC. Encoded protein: CSGTPKGEQFF.

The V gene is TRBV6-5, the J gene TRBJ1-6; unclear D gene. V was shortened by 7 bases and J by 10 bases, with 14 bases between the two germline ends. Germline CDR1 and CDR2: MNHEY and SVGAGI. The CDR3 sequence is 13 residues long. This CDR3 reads CASTSLGQSPLHF. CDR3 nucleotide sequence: TGTGCCAGCACCTCCCTCGGGCAATCACCCCTCCACTTT.

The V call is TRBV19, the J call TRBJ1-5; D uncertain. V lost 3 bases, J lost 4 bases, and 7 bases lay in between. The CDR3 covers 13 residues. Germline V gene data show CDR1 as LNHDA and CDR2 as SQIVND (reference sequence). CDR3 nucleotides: TGTGCCAGTAGTATCGTGGAGAATCAGCCCCAGCATTTT. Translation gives CASSIVENQPQHF.